The 16 T cell receptor beta chains given below trace back to one sample, sequenced in a study of STAT5B mutations in CD4+ large granular lymphocyte leukemia. Assay used: immunoSEQ multiplex PCR; TCRdb lists only in-frame clones, some missing. The sample carries more than 25,000 clones, 81% recorded once. The sequenced material came from CD4+ T cells from blood buffy coats. The origin of the receptors is a human donor in good health.

This clone was observed a few times. The rearrangement uses TRBV6-6 and TRBJ1-1; unclear D gene. V was cut by 5 bases and J by 8 bases, with 18 bases left in between. CDR1 and CDR2 (germline): MNHNY, SVGAGI (reference sequence). The CDR3 contains 14 residues. CDR3 sequence (DNA): TGTGCCAGCAGTAATGCACCTCGTCGTACAGAAGCTTTCTTT. It translates to CASSNAPRRTEAFF.

V usage is TRBV20-1 and J usage is TRBJ2-1; TRBD2 might be the D (5 bases). Germline values: CDR1 DFQATT, CDR2 SNEGSKA (reference sequence). CDR3 size: 11 residues. The V and J ends lost 4 bases and 10 bases respectively, with 11 bases between them. This CDR3 is CSAKDYPEQFF. The CDR3 DNA reads as TGCAGTGCTAAAGACTACCCAGAGCAGTTCTTC.

In this sample, this clone turned up once. The rearrangement links TRBV5-4 to TRBJ2-3, with 14 bases that match TRBD2. The CDR3 covers 17 residues. The V gene end was trimmed by 0 bases and the J gene end by 6 bases; junction bases not matched to a gene: 6. Looked up from germline, CDR1 is SGHNT and CDR2 is YYREEE (reference sequence). Here the CDR3 DNA reads TGTGCCAGCAGCTTGGGACTAGCGGGGGGGCCGGGTGATACGCAGTATTTT. Amino acids: CASSLGLAGGPGDTQYF.

DNA for the CDR3: TGTGCCAGCAGTGGGACAGCCCAAGAGACCCAGTACTTC. This codes for CASSGTAQETQYF. This chain links TRBV6-1 with TRBJ2-5, with D perhaps TRBD1 (6 bases). Germline-derived CDR1 and CDR2 are MNHNS and SASEGT. This CDR3 comprises 13 residues. Trimming shortened V by 4 bases and J by 1 base, and 7 bases separated the two germline ends.

V gene TRBV29-1 combines with J gene TRBJ1-1, with D possibly matching TRBD1 (5 bases). CDR1 and CDR2 (germline): SQVTM, ANQGSEA. Trimming took off 1 base at V and 2 bases at J, with 17 bases between the two ends. CDR3 size: 16 residues. CDR3 sequence (DNA): TGCAGCGTTGAAGGGTATTTTGGGGGAGCTAACACTGAAGCTTTCTTT. It yields the protein CSVEGYFGGANTEAFF.

The chain joins TRBV5-4 to TRBJ2-3; possibly TRBD1 for D (5 bases). Between the trimmed V and J ends, which lost 0 bases and 6 bases, there was a span of 8 bases. CDR1 and CDR2 (germline): SGHNT, YYREEE (reference sequence). CDR3 length: 13 residues. CDR3 protein: CASSLVGVDTQYF. The CDR3 DNA is TGTGCCAGCAGCTTGGTAGGGGTGGATACGCAGTATTTT.

The gene calls are TRBV6-1 and TRBJ1-4; no clear D gene. The CDR3 has 15 amino acids. V dropped 4 bases and J dropped 8 bases, with 17 bases sitting between them. CDR1 is MNHNS, CDR2 SASEGT, per germline. The chain's CDR3 is CASSGSENGWEKLFF. In DNA form, the CDR3 reads TGTGCCAGCAGTGGGAGCGAAAACGGGTGGGAAAAACTGTTTTTT.

The chain combines TRBV7-9 with TRBJ2-4; 14 bases match TRBD2. CDR3 length: 18 amino acids. J was trimmed by 1 base and V by 3 bases; bases with no gene match: 5. The germline V gene encodes CDR1 SEHNR and CDR2 FQNEAQ (reference sequence). The CDR3 sequence is CASSFGTSGSTAKNIQYF. Here the CDR3 DNA reads TGTGCCAGCAGCTTCGGGACTAGCGGGAGTACGGCCAAAAACATTCAGTACTTC.

This chain joins TRBV2 and TRBJ1-1; 9 bases agree with TRBD1. The V gene end was trimmed by 6 bases and the J gene end by 4 bases; junction bases not matched to a gene: 9. CDR3 length: 15 residues. The germline V gene encodes CDR1 SNHLY and CDR2 FYNNEI. CDR3 coding DNA: TGTGCCAGCAGGCGGGACAGGGTTAATTTCACTGAAGCTTTCTTT. It codes for CASRRDRVNFTEAFF.

V and J are TRBV14 and TRBJ2-7, with D possibly being TRBD1 (5 bases). Per germline, CDR1 SGHDN and CDR2 FVKESK. The V end was cut by 1 base, the J end by 5 bases, with 6 bases between. This CDR3 region has 12 residues. CDR3 residues: CASSQAGNEQYF. Here the CDR3 DNA reads TGTGCCAGCAGCCAAGCAGGGAACGAGCAGTACTTC.

This clone appeared a few times. CDR3: CASSPETFGGELFF. CDR3 sequence (DNA): TGTGCCAGCAGTCCAGAGACATTCGGCGGGGAGCTGTTTTTT. The V and J genes are TRBV28 and TRBJ2-2, with D hard to call. V dropped 5 bases and J dropped 7 bases, with 14 bases sitting between them. Germline V lookup: CDR1 MDHEN, CDR2 SYDVKM. The CDR3 has 14 amino acids. Complete variable domain (other parts from reference TRBV28 and TRBJ2-2): DVKVTQSSRYLVKRTGEKVFLECVQDMDHENMFWYRQDPGLGLRLIYFSYDVKMKEKGDIPEGYSVSREKKERFSLILESASTNQTSMYLCASSPETFGGELFFGEGSRLTVL.

The chain employs TRBV29-1 and TRBJ1-2; 11 bases fit TRBD1. Per germline, CDR1 SQVTM and CDR2 ANQGSEA. V was pared by 7 bases and J by 10 bases, with 8 bases of the junction left unmatched. This CDR3 spans 12 amino acids. The CDR3 region is CSARTGGVVYTF. In DNA form, the CDR3 reads TGCAGCGCCCGGACAGGGGGCGTCGTCTACACCTTC.

This clone appeared a single time. The chain is built from TRBV19 and TRBJ1-5; the D is unclear. Germline V gene lookup returns CDR1 LNHDA and CDR2 SQIVND (reference sequence). This CDR3 comprises 15 residues. Trimming shortened V by 7 bases and J by 0 bases, and 13 bases separated the two germline ends. CDR3: CASKVQTNSNQPQHF. The CDR3 DNA follows: TGTGCCAGTAAGGTGCAGACAAATAGCAATCAGCCCCAGCATTTT.

This rearrangement joins TRBV28 to TRBJ1-1; no firm D call. The CDR3 runs to 12 residues. Germline loops: CDR1 MDHEN, CDR2 SYDVKM. V gave up 3 bases and J gave up 3 bases, with 5 bases separating them. The CDR3 reads CASSFGHTEAFF. The DNA for the CDR3 is TGTGCCAGCAGTTTTGGACACACTGAAGCTTTCTTT. The full variable domain, completed using reference TRBV28 and TRBJ1-1, is DVKVTQSSRYLVKRTGEKVFLECVQDMDHENMFWYRQDPGLGLRLIYFSYDVKMKEKGDIPEGYSVSREKKERFSLILESASTNQTSMYLCASSFGHTEAFFGQGTRLTVV.

The chain carries TRBV7-2 and TRBJ2-4; D is possibly TRBD2 (6 bases). The CDR3 totals 15 residues. V lost 5 bases to trimming and J lost 0 bases, with 11 bases between them. Germline V gene sequence: CDR1 SGHTA, CDR2 FQGNSA. DNA for the CDR3: TGTGCCAGCAGCCGGGTAGCGGTAGCCAAAAACATTCAGTACTTC. Translating gives CASSRVAVAKNIQYF. Filled out from reference TRBV7-2 and TRBJ2-4, the complete variable domain reads GAGVSQSPSNKVTEKGKDVELRCDPISGHTALYWYRQSLGQGLEFLIYFQGNSAPDKSGLPSDRFSAERTGGSVSTLTIQRTQQEDSAVYLCASSRVAVAKNIQYFGAGTRLSVL.

The genes are TRBV10-3 and TRBJ1-1; 7 bases map to TRBD1. With V trimmed by 10 bases and J by 0 bases, 5 bases remained unmatched. Germline V CDR1 and CDR2: ENHRY, SYGVKD. The CDR3 runs to 13 residues. CDR3 coding DNA: TGTGCCACCCAGGGGGACATGAACACTGAAGCTTTCTTT. It encodes CATQGDMNTEAFF.